The clone carrying this T cell receptor (beta chain) has only one observation. The sample belongs to a study of control samples from healthy donors and cancer patients. V gave up 5 bases and J gave up 7 bases; unmatched junction bases: 4. The V gene's germline CDR1 is SQVTM and CDR2 ANQGSEA. CDR3 size: 12 residues. Profiling relied on immunoSEQ multiplex PCR, and the TCRdb table lists in-frame clones only, not all of them. The sample holds about 130,000 clones, 70% to 90% seen once. The clonotype originates from a man in his fifties in good health. The sequencing sample was made of blood. The chain has TRBV29-1 and TRBJ1-1, with 10 bases that match TRBD1. CDR3 loop: CSVRGQGIEAFF. DNA for the CDR3: TGCAGCGTTCGGGGACAGGGGATTGAAGCTTTCTTT.